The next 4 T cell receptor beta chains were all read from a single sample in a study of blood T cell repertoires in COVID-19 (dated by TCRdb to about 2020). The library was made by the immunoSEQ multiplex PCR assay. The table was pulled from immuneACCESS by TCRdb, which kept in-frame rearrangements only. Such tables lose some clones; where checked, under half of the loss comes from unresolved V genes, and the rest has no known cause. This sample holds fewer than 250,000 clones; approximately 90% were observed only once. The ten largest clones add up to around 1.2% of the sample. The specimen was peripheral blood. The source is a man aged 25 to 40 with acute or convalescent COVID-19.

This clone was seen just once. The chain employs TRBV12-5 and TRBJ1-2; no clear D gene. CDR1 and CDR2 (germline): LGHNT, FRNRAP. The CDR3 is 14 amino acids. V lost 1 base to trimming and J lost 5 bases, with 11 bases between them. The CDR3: CASGLDPPGYGYTF. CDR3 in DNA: TGTGCTAGTGGTTTGGACCCCCCAGGATATGGCTACACCTTC.

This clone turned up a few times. In DNA, the CDR3 is TGTGCCAGCAGCAAAGTTCAGGGGACAGCGTCCTACGAGCAGTACTTC. Encoded protein: CASSKVQGTASYEQYF. V gene TRBV21-1 combines with J gene TRBJ2-7; TRBD1, the table's D call, was not compared with the DNA. TRBV21-1 is a pseudogene locus. CDR3 length: 16 residues.

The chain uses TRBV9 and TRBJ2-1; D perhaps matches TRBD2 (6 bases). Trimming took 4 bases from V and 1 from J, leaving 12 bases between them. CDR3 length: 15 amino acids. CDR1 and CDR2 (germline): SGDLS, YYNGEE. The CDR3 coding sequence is TGTGCCAGCAGCCCGACGGGGGATTCCTACAATGAGCAGTTCTTC. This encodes CASSPTGDSYNEQFF.

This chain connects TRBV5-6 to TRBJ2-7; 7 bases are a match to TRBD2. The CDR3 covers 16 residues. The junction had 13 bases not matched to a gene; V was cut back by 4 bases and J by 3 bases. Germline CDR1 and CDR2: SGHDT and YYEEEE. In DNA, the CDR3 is TGTGCCAGCAGCCCTTCCCTGGGGGAGGGTTTCTACGAGCAGTACTTC. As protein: CASSPSLGEGFYEQYF.